This TCR beta chain was sequenced during a study of T cell responses to AZD1222 COVID-19 vaccine. Study-wide findings and caveats: Spike-specific TCR breadth and depth were elevated following two AZD1222 doses. Among those given AZD1222, only six were seropositive at baseline. Among the donors, most were white British and more were female, and clonal diversity was possibly underestimated.

Trimming pared 0 bases from V and 7 bases from J, leaving 9 bases between. The CDR3 extends over 13 amino acids. Germline lookup yields CDR1 GTSNPN and CDR2 SVGIG (reference sequence). Clones were read by immunoSEQ multiplex PCR, and TCRdb kept only the in-frame ones, dropping some. The table has about 110,000 clones, 85% to 90% seen once; the top ten hold 5.1%. On this clone itself: The antigen is unknown.

The chain combines TRBV30 with TRBJ1-4; D is uncertain. This receptor was obtained from an adult in good health. The specimen comprised peripheral blood, sampled on day 0 of AZD1222 vaccination. This CDR3 is CAWSVLTFEKLFF. CDR3 sequence (DNA): TGTGCCTGGAGTGTACTCACTTTTGAAAAACTGTTTTTT.